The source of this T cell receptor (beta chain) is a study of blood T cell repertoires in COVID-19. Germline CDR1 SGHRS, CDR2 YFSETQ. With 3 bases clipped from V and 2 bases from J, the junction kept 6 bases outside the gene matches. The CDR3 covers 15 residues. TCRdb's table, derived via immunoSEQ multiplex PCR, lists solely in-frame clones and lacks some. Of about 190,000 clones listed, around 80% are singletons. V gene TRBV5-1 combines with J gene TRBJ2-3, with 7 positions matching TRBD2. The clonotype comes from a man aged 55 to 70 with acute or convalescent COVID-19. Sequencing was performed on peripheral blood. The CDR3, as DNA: TGCGCCAGCAGCTCCCTCGGGACTATCACAGATACGCAGTATTTT. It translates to CASSSLGTITDTQYF.